This T cell receptor beta chain was recovered during a study of cytomegalovirus exposure and HLA in healthy donors. Comments on this clone: Its antigen is unidentified.

The table came from immunoSEQ multiplex PCR; TCRdb's copy has only in-frame clones and leaves some out. The table records a few hundred thousand clones, around nine tenths of them present only once. Overall study results and limits: The listing of about 150 TCR beta chains classed them as cytomegalovirus-associated. Subsequent analysis found a tendency for first-cohort TCR clusters to co-occur within the 120 or so validation repertoires. According to reports, the classifier identified cytomegalovirus status with high specificity and sensitivity. Through in vitro validation, a few CMV-associated chains were shown to be specific for CMV antigens.

The clonotype was recovered from a woman between 18 and 29 years old in good health and CMV-seronegative. The sample comprised PBMCs.

The CDR3 sequence: CASSDGTSGGTQYF. Here the CDR3 DNA reads TGTGCCAGCAGCGATGGGACTAGCGGAGGGACCCAGTACTTC. The chain is built from TRBV6-4 and TRBJ2-5; 11 nucleotides line up with TRBD2. Per the germline V gene, CDR1 is MRHNA and CDR2 is SNTAGT. Losses at the gene ends were 6 bases for V and 7 bases for J; bases not matched to a gene: 7. This CDR3 contains 14 residues.